These T cell receptor beta chains were read from a single sample in a study of cytotoxic CD8 clonotypes in ibrutinib-treated CLL. This table comes from immunoSEQ multiplex PCR, and its TCRdb copy is limited to in-frame clones, with some not included. This sample yields approximately 350,000 clones, of which about 64% are seen a single time; roughly 6% belongs to the top ten. The sequenced sample was PBMCs, obtained after 36 months of ibrutinib treatment. Source of these receptors: a human donor with chronic lymphocytic leukemia. Both conserved end residues are part of each CDR3. D genes are given only for firm matches. Clone size is given for some rows only: seen once, a few or many times, or a class if the clone is expanded.

CDR3aa: CASSLGGYNEQFF
CDR3nt: TGCGCCAGCAGCTTGGGGGGCTACAATGAGCAGTTCTTC
abundance: NA
j_gene: TRBJ2-1
v_gene: TRBV5-1
d_gene: NA

CDR3aa: CASSSGGQSGREQYF
CDR3nt: TGCGCCAGCAGCTCGGGGGGACAGTCGGGCCGCGAGCAGTACTTC
abundance: few
j_gene: TRBJ2-7
v_gene: TRBV5-1
d_gene: NA

CDR3aa: CASSLQGFITSAQHF
CDR3nt: TGTGCCAGTAGTCTACAGGGCTTTATAACTTCAGCCCAGCATTTT
abundance: NA
j_gene: TRBJ1-5
v_gene: TRBV19
d_gene: NA

CDR3aa: CASSNRDFTKRSYNSPLHF
CDR3nt: TGTGCCAGCAGCAACCGGGACTTCACAAAGCGCTCCTATAATTCACCCCTCCACTTT
abundance: NA
j_gene: TRBJ1-6
v_gene: TRBV5-6
d_gene: NA

CDR3aa: CASRPQGAPNEQFF
CDR3nt: TGTGCCAGCCGCCCGCAGGGGGCACCCAATGAGCAGTTCTTC
abundance: NA
j_gene: TRBJ2-1
v_gene: TRBV13
d_gene: TRBD1

CDR3aa: CASSHAINYEQYF
CDR3nt: TGTGCCAGCAGTCACGCCATCAACTACGAGCAGTACTTC
abundance: few
j_gene: TRBJ2-7
v_gene: TRBV27
d_gene: NA

CDR3aa: CASSYSSNSPLHF
CDR3nt: TGTGCCAGCAGTTACTCGAGTAATTCACCCCTCCACTTT
abundance: NA
j_gene: TRBJ1-6
v_gene: TRBV6-6
d_gene: NA

CDR3aa: CASSQSKQYEQYF
CDR3nt: TGTGCCAGCAGCCAATCGAAGCAGTACGAGCAGTACTTC
abundance: NA
j_gene: TRBJ2-7
v_gene: TRBV14
d_gene: NA

CDR3aa: CASRLPYYGYTF
CDR3nt: TGCGCCAGCAGGTTACCCTATTATGGCTACACCTTC
abundance: NA
j_gene: TRBJ1-2
v_gene: TRBV10-1
d_gene: NA

CDR3aa: CATSWPGYEQYF
CDR3nt: TGTGCCACCAGCTGGCCCGGGTACGAGCAGTACTTC
abundance: NA
j_gene: TRBJ2-7
v_gene: TRBV15
d_gene: NA

CDR3aa: CASSVGGTDTQYF
CDR3nt: TGTGCCAGCAGCGTAGGTGGCACAGATACGCAGTATTTT
abundance: few
j_gene: TRBJ2-3
v_gene: TRBV9
d_gene: NA

CDR3aa: CASSGLQPGEQFF
CDR3nt: TGCGCCAGCAGCGGACTCCAACCGGGTGAGCAGTTCTTC
abundance: few
j_gene: TRBJ2-1
v_gene: TRBV5-1
d_gene: NA

CDR3aa: CASSLTGNTEAFF
CDR3nt: TGTGCCAGCAGCTTAACAGGGAACACTGAAGCTTTCTTT
abundance: NA
j_gene: TRBJ1-1
v_gene: TRBV7-9
d_gene: NA

CDR3aa: CASSMVSTGNTIYF
CDR3nt: TGTGCCAGTAGTATGGTCAGCACTGGAAACACCATATATTTT
abundance: NA
j_gene: TRBJ1-3
v_gene: TRBV19
d_gene: NA

CDR3aa: CASSEKRTGVYYGYTF
CDR3nt: TGTGCCAGCAGCGAAAAAAGGACAGGGGTGTACTATGGCTACACCTTC
abundance: NA
j_gene: TRBJ1-2
v_gene: TRBV9
d_gene: TRBD1

CDR3aa: CASSLASSYNSPLHF
CDR3nt: TGTGCCAGCAGCTTAGCATCATCGTATAATTCACCCCTCCACTTT
abundance: NA
j_gene: TRBJ1-6
v_gene: TRBV7-2
d_gene: NA

CDR3aa: CASSLVAGAYEQYF
CDR3nt: TGTGCCAGCAGTTTGGTAGCGGGAGCCTACGAGCAGTACTTC
abundance: NA
j_gene: TRBJ2-7
v_gene: TRBV27
d_gene: TRBD2

CDR3aa: CAISESARERGGYTF
CDR3nt: TGTGCCATCAGTGAGTCGGCCAGGGAAAGGGGTGGCTACACCTTC
abundance: few
j_gene: TRBJ1-2
v_gene: TRBV10-3
d_gene: NA

CDR3aa: CASSMSAGENYEQYF
CDR3nt: TGTGCCAGTAGTATGTCGGCAGGGGAGAACTACGAGCAGTACTTC
abundance: NA
j_gene: TRBJ2-7
v_gene: TRBV19
d_gene: NA

CDR3aa: CASSQSWPTDTQYF
CDR3nt: TGCGCCAGCAGCCAATCCTGGCCCACAGATACGCAGTATTTT
abundance: few
j_gene: TRBJ2-3
v_gene: TRBV4-1
d_gene: NA

CDR3aa: CSVDEGQGRRYGYTF
CDR3nt: TGCAGCGTTGATGAAGGACAGGGGAGGCGGTATGGCTACACCTTC
abundance: few
j_gene: TRBJ1-2
v_gene: TRBV29-1
d_gene: TRBD1

CDR3aa: CASSFRTYSTDTQYF
CDR3nt: TGTGCCAGCAGCTTCAGGACTTACAGCACAGATACGCAGTATTTT
abundance: NA
j_gene: TRBJ2-3
v_gene: TRBV5-4
d_gene: NA

CDR3aa: CASSAEDRGDPYEQYF
CDR3nt: TGTGCCAGCAGCGCCGAAGACAGGGGAGACCCCTACGAGCAGTACTTC
abundance: NA
j_gene: TRBJ2-7
v_gene: TRBV9
d_gene: TRBD1

CDR3aa: CASSGRRAAGNTIYF
CDR3nt: TGTGCCAGCAGCGGACGCCGGGCAGCTGGAAACACCATATATTTT
abundance: NA
j_gene: TRBJ1-3
v_gene: TRBV9
d_gene: NA

CDR3aa: CASGSPRYSTGEQPYEQYF
CDR3nt: TGTGCCAGCGGTTCCCCCCGCTATTCTACAGGGGAACAGCCCTACGAGCAGTACTTC
abundance: NA
j_gene: TRBJ2-7
v_gene: TRBV27
d_gene: TRBD1

CDR3aa: CASRPTGPYEQYF
CDR3nt: TGTGCCAGCAGACCGACAGGGCCCTACGAGCAGTACTTC
abundance: few
j_gene: TRBJ2-7
v_gene: TRBV7-9
d_gene: TRBD1